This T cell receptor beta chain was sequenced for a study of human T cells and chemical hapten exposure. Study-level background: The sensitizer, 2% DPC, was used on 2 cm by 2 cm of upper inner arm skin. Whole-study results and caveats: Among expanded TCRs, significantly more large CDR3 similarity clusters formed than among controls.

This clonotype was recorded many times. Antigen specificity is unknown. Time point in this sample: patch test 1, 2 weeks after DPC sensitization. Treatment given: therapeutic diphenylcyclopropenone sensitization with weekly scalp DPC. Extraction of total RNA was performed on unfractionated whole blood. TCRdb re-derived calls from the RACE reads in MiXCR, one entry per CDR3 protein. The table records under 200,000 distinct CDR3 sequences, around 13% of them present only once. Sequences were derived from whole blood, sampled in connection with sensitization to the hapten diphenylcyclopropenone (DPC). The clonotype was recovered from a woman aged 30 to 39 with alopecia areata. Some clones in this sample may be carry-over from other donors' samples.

The CDR3 DNA reads TGCAGCGTCCGGACAGGGGCAATGAACACTGAAGCTTTCTTT. This encodes CSVRTGAMNTEAFF. This chain connects TRBV29-1 to TRBJ1-1; 9 bases line up with TRBD1. Trimming removed 6 bases from V and 0 bases from J; junction bases left unmatched: 5. This CDR3 spans 14 amino acids. Germline lookup yields CDR1 SQVTM and CDR2 ANQGSEA.